This TCR beta chain was retrieved from a study of cytomegalovirus exposure and HLA in healthy donors (TCRdb year 2017). For the wider study: According to an earlier analysis of a few hundred of the donors, 200 million or so T cells yielded some 110 million unique TCR beta sequences and 276 Gb of sequence data. Approximately 300 gigabases of sequencing data and 70 million to 95 million unique TCR sequences made up an early release that covered about 640 HLA-typed donors. The genetic ancestry cluster associated with self-reported Caucasian donors included around 76% of the roughly 380 genotyped donors. The study aimed to test whether signatures of past pathogen exposure could be identified by cataloging public T cell receptors. The study profiled the T cell repertoires of hundreds of subjects by immunosequencing and related them to cytomegalovirus serostatus. In addition to the first cohort of 666 subjects, a separate validation cohort of approximately 110 different subjects was used. To predict cytomegalovirus infection status, the study combined high-throughput TCR immunosequencing, statistical association of individual TCRs with disease status, and machine learning. A later analysis re-analyzed previously published TCR beta repertoires from approximately 670 donors and added high-resolution HLA genotyping to study TCR occurrence patterns. In the later analysis, no new phenotypic data were used to find candidate immune exposures; instead, reliance was placed on TCR beta sequences and their occurrence across donors. An earlier analysis of several hundred of the donors applied high-throughput TCR beta sequencing to assess whether each TCR beta V gene segment acted as functional or pseudogenic. Alongside the repertoire data, information on donor age, sex, ethnicity and CMV serostatus was compiled. Genome-wide SNP genotypes for about 65% of the roughly 700 donors were used in a later genetic analysis, which treated that subset as a discovery cohort. Every discovery cohort repertoire had been produced on one sequencing platform. Class I and class II HLA loci were covered by the typing at four-digit resolution. Typing coverage differed by locus: A, B, C, DRB1 and DQB1 were typed in roughly 620-640 donors, DQA1 in roughly 500, DPA1 in some 600, and DPB1 in 472. Five DR-DQ haplotypes were handled as single units for association and clustering, since linkage in the cohort was strong. Among 398 genotyped donors of the cohort, an average of around 240,000 unique TCR beta nucleotide sequences were sequenced per donor, around a sixth of them non-productive. The investigation overall reported the following: Only TCR beta chains were sequenced in this cohort, and the absence of alpha or paired-chain data limited detectable features. A later genetic analysis reported fewer N-insertions in productive TCRs among donors in an Asian-associated ancestry cluster than the approximately 700-donor mean. The 87-base-pair reads could not distinguish some IMGT-functional V segments, including TRBV6-2 and TRBV6-3, so those segments were excluded. Several of the top co-occurrence clusters appeared to be linked to parvovirus B19, influenza, CMV and Epstein-Barr virus, according to a later analysis. In an earlier analysis of around 600 of the donors, most TCR beta V segments were observed in productive rearrangements about 90% or about 30% of the time, broadly matching IMGT annotations. A total of fewer than 200 TCR beta chains were listed by the study as associated with cytomegalovirus. CMV serostatus was the only immune exposure information available for the cohort. A later analysis associated 16,951 TCR beta sequences with specific HLA alleles at a false discovery rate of 0.05. The classifier was reported to diagnose cytomegalovirus status with high specificity and sensitivity in both the original and validation cohorts. Three of the identified cytomegalovirus-associated TCR beta chains were confirmed in vitro to be specific for cytomegalovirus antigens. In a later analysis, the rate of TCR association differed among HLA loci, with DRB1 alleles having the most associated TCRs and HLA-C alleles having the fewest. According to a later analysis, most CMV-associated TCR beta chains appeared to be HLA-restricted, and the HLA associations seemed to be driven largely by CMV exposure. While some public TCRs were present in many individuals, most TCR sequences turned up only very rarely across donors. Linkage disequilibrium might explain the correlated functional status among segregating V segments, but an unknown experimental factor could not be ruled out. A later genetic analysis associated a missense DCLRE1C variant with V-gene and J-gene trimming of TCR beta chains, and an independent cohort replicated the association. Because HLA typing was unavailable for some donors at each locus, only the typed subset was used in association tests. The presence/absence analyses assumed that sequencing depth was roughly uniform across donors, and that assumption may not be true. When HLA alleles, especially DR and DQ, strongly co-occurred, TCR associations were difficult to assign to individual alleles. In a later analysis, HLA-associated TCR beta chains showed more clonal expansion and lower generation probabilities than non-associated chains that were equally common. A cluster of highly shared sequence variants was judged likely to be a technical artifact of the sequencing pipeline. A further reported finding was that TCR beta sequences accurately predicted the HLA-A and HLA-B alleles for most subjects in the first cohort. The earlier analysis of approximately 560 of the donors excluded approximately 17 rarely observed V segments, including chromosome 9 orphons, because counts were too low. The authors suggested that the approach could potentially be extended to other disease states and immunological phenotypes.

From cysteine to phenylalanine, the CDR3 is 17 amino acids long. Only CDR3 DNA is held: 51 bases, read in frame from base 1. CDR1 and CDR2 are read off the germline V gene as SGHDN and FVKESK. V is shortened by 0 bases, J by 8 bases, and the region joining them spans 19 bases. The cohort consisted of approximately 670 healthy bone marrow donors. At the time of sampling, all cohort members were nominally healthy, though unrecorded immune exposures were likely present. The donor tested CMV seronegative and was one of the 352 seronegative cohort members. Each donor provided a peripheral blood sample, and peripheral blood mononuclear cells were used for TCR beta sequencing. The Qiagen DNeasy Blood Extraction Kit was used to extract genomic DNA from the blood cell samples. Library preparation employed the immunoSEQ multiplex PCR assay. The multiplex PCR relied on a mix of 60 forward primers for TCR Vbeta segments and 13 reverse primers for TCR Jbeta segments. Amplification of the CDR3 region of rearranged TCR beta genes was performed with a multiplex PCR assay on genomic DNA. The amplified TCR beta libraries were sequenced on the Illumina HiSeq System as 87-base-pair reads. As for the authors' bioinformatics: In a later analysis, some 80 million unique TCR beta chains were counted across the 500 to 700 repertoires, and roughly 10 million of these chains were shared by at least two donors. A nearest-neighbor algorithm error-corrected the raw reads and collapsed the reads into unique sequences, merging closely related sequences to remove PCR and sequencing errors. To assign V, D and J gene segments, CDR3 sequences were aligned to IMGT reference sequences. Each retained sequence needed at least a six-nucleotide match to both a V gene segment and a J gene segment. Rearrangements were classified as productive when the CDR3 lacked stop codons and remained in frame with V and J, and all other rearrangements were classified as non-productive. Following IMGT convention, CDR3 was defined as the stretch from the second conserved V-encoded cysteine to the conserved J-encoded phenylalanine. The earlier analysis of about 500 of the donors excluded sequences that lacked an unambiguous match to a single V gene segment. In an earlier analysis of some 590 of the donors, a V segment was called functional when productive rearrangements were above 56.7%, and segregating when the standard deviation between donors exceeded 5%. To diagnose cytomegalovirus status from the catalog of TCR beta chain sequences, a statistical classification framework was built. In a later analysis, V and J genes were assigned by comparing TCR nucleotide sequences against IMGT/GENE-DB human TR gene sequences. In a later analysis, CDR3 sequences and most-parsimonious VDJ recombination scenarios were assigned using the TCRdist pipeline. In a later analysis, every TCR beta chain was defined by the combination of its CDR3 amino acid sequence and its V-gene family, and reads without a unique V-gene family were dropped. A later analysis removed several hundred highly shared, low-generation-probability nucleotide sequences to deal with suspected cross-contamination and a sequencing artifact. A later analysis calculated a clonal expansion index for each public chain from normalized within-repertoire ranks of inferred template counts. In a later analysis, generation probabilities were computed with a VDJ recombination model fitted to out-of-frame rearrangements, and the resulting probabilities were checked against IGoR. In a later analysis, TCR-TCR, TCR-HLA and TCR-CMV co-occurrence was scored with hypergeometric tests, and a repertoire-size bias correction was applied to TCR pairs. To estimate false discovery rates, a later analysis permuted the HLA or CMV assignments 20 times. In a later analysis, co-occurring TCRs were grouped using DBSCAN, with TCRdist sequence similarity added in when clustering inside HLA-allele-positive subsets. For co-occurrence clustering, repertoires with fewer than 30,000 or more than 120,000 public chains were excluded, along with 5 or 6 repertoires with anomalous nucleotide sharing. TCRdb holds this immuneACCESS table with in-frame rearrangements only. Some clones are missing; in checked studies, unresolved V genes explain under half, and the rest has no known cause. V and J calls and clone size are as listed in that table; D and trimming were resolved from the DNA. In all, the sample holds more than 50,000 clones, and about three quarters of those were seen once. The ten largest clones add up to approximately 2.4% of the sample.

In regard to this clone: Its target antigen remains unknown. Base qualities are missing; no much larger clone stands one base away.

Recombination linked TRBV14 to TRBJ1-4; the best D guess is TRBD1, with 5 bases matching. The TCR sequence derives from a female donor in good health and CMV-seronegative. Sequences were obtained from PBMCs. The CDR3 corresponds to CASSQDSSGVWSEKLFF. At the DNA level, the sequence is TGTGCCAGCAGCCAAGATTCCTCGGGGGTCTGGAGCGAAAAACTGTTTTTT. Extended through the reference TRBV14 and TRBJ1-4 proteins, this CDR3 yields the full variable domain: EAGVTQFPSHSVIEKGQTVTLRCDPISGHDNLYWYRRVMGKEIKFLLHFVKESKQDESGMPNNRFLAERTGGTYSTLKVQPAELEDSGVYFCASSQDSSGVWSEKLFFGSGTQLSVL.